Here is one T cell receptor (beta chain) with its context. Its antigen is undetermined. The data derive from a study of CD8+ T cells in alopecia areata. Across the whole study: Treated patients were given 5 to 10 mg oral tofacitinib twice daily.

As to treatment: oral pan-JAK inhibitor, 5-10 mg twice daily. V lost 0 bases and J 1 base, leaving 7 bases between the germline ends. The CDR3 extends over 14 amino acids. Germline lookup yields CDR1 SGHNT and CDR2 YYREEE (reference sequence). Extraction and reverse transcription of RNA yielded cDNA as the sequencing template. Data came from immunoSEQ multiplex PCR; TCRdb stores just in-frame clones and leaves some out. Of 170,000 or so clones listed, about 55% are singletons. Whole-study results and caveats: For lesional scalp, especially alopecia totalis/universalis, clonality was higher than in normal scalp. Many expanded lesional clones persisted in scalp and blood during tofacitinib treatment. Treatment with tofacitinib significantly lowered scalp clonality and reduced expanded CD8+ clones among the top 100.

Sequencing was performed on CD8+ T cells sorted from blood, taken at week 24, from a patient treated with tofacitinib. This clonotype originated in a human donor with alopecia areata. V and J are TRBV5-4 and TRBJ1-1, with a weak D call TRBD1 (6 bases). CDR3 in amino acids: CASSLDRANTEAFF. DNA of the CDR3: TGTGCCAGCAGCTTGGACAGGGCGAACACTGAAGCTTTCTTT.